This TCR beta chain was sequenced in a study of OX40 agonist ivuxolimab in advanced cancers. J gave up 5 bases and V 4 bases, and 8 bases lay outside the gene matches. Germline values: CDR1 MDHEN, CDR2 SYDVKM. The CDR3 spans 16 residues. General observations from the study: Antigens targeted by the expanded peripheral T cells were not determined.

Assay: immunoSEQ multiplex PCR; the TCRdb copy retains only in-frame clones and omits some. Among about 48,000 clones listed, 80% to 90% were seen once. Comment on this clone: Its antigen is not known.

This clonotype was sampled from an adult with an advanced solid tumor such as melanoma, head and neck, liver or kidney cancer. The sequenced sample was CD4+ or CD8+ T cells sorted from blood, obtained in a trial of the OX40 agonist ivuxolimab. V gene TRBV28 combines with J gene TRBJ1-4; 9 bases are a match to TRBD1. The CDR3 bases are TGTGCCAGCAGTTCAAGGCCGGGACAGGGAAATGAAAAACTGTTTTTT. Residues: CASSSRPGQGNEKLFF.